The entry below gives a single T cell receptor (beta chain) sequence along with its context. Authors' methods: For nucleated cells, counts were estimated from reference gene primer amplification. Produced via immunoSEQ multiplex PCR; TCRdb's table is partial and in-frame only. V and J calls and clone size are copied from that table; D and trimming were computed from the DNA. The table records roughly 77,000 clones, approximately 90% of them present only once. These data come from a study of blood T cell repertoires in COVID-19. Study background: Material from acute and convalescent COVID-19 was sourced from the United States, Italy and Spain. The cDNA or gDNA used as material had been derived from T cells, B-cell-depleted T cells, or PBMCs.

This CDR3 is built from 14 residues. The J segment lost 2 bases and the V segment lost 6 bases, leaving 5 bases of the junction unmatched. Germline V gene data show CDR1 as KGHSH and CDR2 as LQKENI. Sample: peripheral blood. The source is a woman older than 75 with active COVID-19. The gene calls are TRBV18 and TRBJ2-5; the match to TRBD1 covers 8 bases. The CDR3 coding sequence is TGTGCCAGCTCTTATAGGACAGGGCAAGAGACCCAGTACTTC. Protein sequence: CASSYRTGQETQYF.